These T cell receptor beta chains were read from a single sample in a study of blood T cell repertoires in COVID-19. The repertoire was sequenced with immunoSEQ multiplex PCR; TCRdb's copy has only in-frame clones and lacks some. The sample has 120,000 or so clones; roughly 89% are singletons. Specimen: PBMCs or T cells enriched from blood (not recorded which). Receptors originate from a woman in her 30s who had recovered from COVID-19. The CDR3 runs from the conserved cysteine through the conserved F or W. D genes are given only for firm matches. Clone size is stated in some rows and not others, as once, few, many or a class when expanded.

V: TRBV7-9; size: .; J: TRBJ1-1; D: .; CDR3: CASSLDTGFLNTEAFF; DNA: TGTGCCAGCAGCTTAGATACGGGGTTCTTGAACACTGAAGCTTTCTTT
V: TRBV11-3; size: few; J: TRBJ2-5; D: TRBD2; CDR3: CASSAGTSSQETQYF; DNA: TGTGCCAGCAGCGCCGGGACTAGCAGTCAAGAGACCCAGTACTTC
V: TRBV5-1; size: .; J: TRBJ1-4; D: .; CDR3: CASSLEQRPLFNEKLFF; DNA: TGCGCCAGCAGCTTGGAGCAGCGACCCCTTTTTAATGAAAAACTGTTTTTT
V: TRBV6-1; size: once; J: TRBJ1-6; D: .; CDR3: CAVSYWEWVSPLHF; DNA: TGTGCCGTTTCCTATTGGGAGTGGGTTTCACCCCTCCACTTT
V: TRBV28; size: .; J: TRBJ1-6; D: .; CDR3: CASSPVGETYSPLHF; DNA: TGTGCCAGCAGCCCAGTCGGGGAAACCTATTCACCCCTCCACTTT
V: TRBV6-1; size: .; J: TRBJ2-2; D: .; CDR3: CASTPGVGVGELFF; DNA: TGTGCCAGCACTCCCGGGGTTGGGGTGGGGGAGCTGTTTTTT
V: TRBV9; size: .; J: TRBJ2-7; D: TRBD1; CDR3: CASSRTGASYEQYF; DNA: TGTGCCAGCAGCCGCACAGGGGCCAGCTACGAGCAGTACTTC
V: TRBV19; size: .; J: TRBJ1-5; D: TRBD1; CDR3: CASSMGQVNQPQHF; DNA: TGTGCCAGTAGTATGGGACAGGTAAATCAGCCCCAGCATTTT
V: TRBV3-1/TRBV3-2; size: .; J: TRBJ2-1; D: TRBD2; CDR3: CASSRSGRTYNEQFF; DNA: TGTGCCAGCAGCCGGAGCGGGAGAACCTACAATGAGCAGTTCTTC
V: TRBV5-1; size: .; J: TRBJ2-7; D: .; CDR3: CASRWTDGYEQYF; DNA: TGCGCCAGCAGATGGACAGATGGGTACGAGCAGTACTTC
V: TRBV30; size: .; J: TRBJ1-1; D: .; CDR3: CAWMGQGYTEAFF; DNA: TGTGCCTGGATGGGGCAGGGTTACACTGAAGCTTTCTTT
V: TRBV19; size: .; J: TRBJ2-3; D: .; CDR3: CASSMNRFTDTQYF; DNA: TGTGCCAGTAGTATGAACAGGTTCACAGATACGCAGTATTTT
V: TRBV5-1; size: .; J: TRBJ2-7; D: TRBD2; CDR3: CASSLGGSAYEQYF; DNA: TGCGCCAGCAGCTTGGGCGGGAGCGCCTACGAGCAGTACTTC
V: TRBV29-1; size: .; J: TRBJ2-7; D: TRBD2; CDR3: CSVDLAGVGEQYF; DNA: TGCAGCGTTGATCTAGCGGGAGTAGGCGAGCAGTACTTC
V: TRBV5-1; size: .; J: TRBJ2-3; D: .; CDR3: CASSEVTDTQYF; DNA: TGCGCCAGCAGTGAGGTTACAGATACGCAGTATTTT
V: TRBV28; size: .; J: TRBJ2-7; D: TRBD2; CDR3: CASSMGGRAYYEQYF; DNA: TGTGCCAGCAGCATGGGAGGGAGGGCCTACTACGAGCAGTACTTC
V: TRBV7-9; size: few; J: TRBJ1-2; D: TRBD1; CDR3: CASSSPTGTAYGYTF; DNA: TGTGCCAGCAGCTCGCCGACAGGGACGGCGTATGGCTACACCTTC
V: TRBV2; size: .; J: TRBJ2-4; D: .; CDR3: CASSRDTKNIQYF; DNA: TGTGCCAGCAGCCGAGACACCAAAAACATTCAGTACTTC
V: TRBV28; size: .; J: TRBJ2-1; D: .; CDR3: CASRVSRTGINEQFF; DNA: TGTGCCAGCAGGGTCAGTCGAACAGGGATCAATGAGCAGTTCTTC
V: TRBV29-1; size: .; J: TRBJ2-7; D: .; CDR3: CSVGLRRETYEQYF; DNA: TGCAGCGTTGGCCTTAGGAGAGAGACCTACGAGCAGTACTTC
V: TRBV28; size: few; J: TRBJ2-1; D: TRBD2; CDR3: CASSYGGSYNEQFF; DNA: TGTGCCAGCAGTTACGGGGGGTCCTACAATGAGCAGTTCTTC
V: TRBV6-6; size: .; J: TRBJ1-5; D: .; CDR3: CASSGQGRQPQHF; DNA: TGTGCCAGCAGTGGGCAGGGCAGACAGCCCCAGCATTTT
V: TRBV7-9; size: .; J: TRBJ2-1; D: .; CDR3: CASSLGGYEQFF; DNA: TGTGCCAGCAGCTTAGGAGGGTACGAGCAGTTCTTC
V: TRBV7-9; size: .; J: TRBJ2-1; D: .; CDR3: CASSWDFLVYNEQFF; DNA: TGTGCCAGCAGCTGGGACTTTCTCGTGTACAATGAGCAGTTCTTC
V: TRBV19; size: .; J: TRBJ2-6; D: TRBD1; CDR3: CASRQGALSGANVLTF; DNA: TGTGCCAGTAGACAGGGGGCCCTCTCTGGGGCCAACGTCCTGACTTTC
V: TRBV7-9; size: .; J: TRBJ1-6; D: .; CDR3: CASSLEMTGDSPLHF; DNA: TGTGCCAGCAGCTTAGAAATGACCGGGGATTCACCCCTCCACTTT
V: TRBV5-1; size: .; J: TRBJ2-1; D: .; CDR3: CASSLASGYLNNEQFF; DNA: TGCGCCAGCAGCTTGGCAAGCGGGTACCTGAACAATGAGCAGTTCTTC
V: TRBV5-1; size: .; J: TRBJ2-1; D: .; CDR3: CASSPGGAGEQFF; DNA: TGCGCCAGCAGCCCTGGAGGGGCGGGAGAGCAGTTCTTC